Shown below are 13 T cell receptor beta chains from a single sample sequenced in a study of CD8 T cells in Susac syndrome. After extraction with the RNeasy kit, 0.5 to 1 ug of the RNA was reverse transcribed using random hexamers. Using its own MiXCR run on the immunoSEQ multiplex PCR reads, TCRdb lists one record per CDR3 protein. The sample records about 180,000 distinct CDR3 sequences, roughly 94% being singletons. Sequenced sample: CD4+ T cells from PBMCs. These TCRs come from a human donor with Susac syndrome.

In its sample, this clonotype was seen once. The rearrangement uses TRBV20-1 and TRBJ2-3, with 10 bases that match TRBD2. The length of the CDR3 is 13 residues. Unmatched junction bases numbered 7, after V lost 5 bases and J lost 8 bases. CDR1 is DFQATT, CDR2 SNEGSKA, per germline (reference sequence). The CDR3 DNA reads as TGCAGTGCTGGACTAGCGGTAACGGGTACGCAGTATTTT. Its translation is CSAGLAVTGTQYF.

This clonotype was picked up a small number of times. The V gene is TRBV12-3 or TRBV12-4, the J gene TRBJ1-4; D is uncertain. The CDR3 totals 13 residues. V gave up 1 base and J gave up 5 bases, with 5 bases separating them. The CDR3 here is CASSLGTNEKLFF. The CDR3 nucleotides read TGTGCCAGCAGTTTAGGGACCAATGAAAAACTGTTTTTT.

This clonotype was observed once. The chain couples TRBV20-1 to TRBJ2-3, with D unresolved. Trimming stripped 4 bases from V and 0 bases from J, with 8 bases between. This CDR3 has 13 amino acids. Germline V gene sequence: CDR1 DFQATT, CDR2 SNEGSKA (reference sequence). The CDR3 sequence is CSATLTSTDTQYF. Written as DNA, the CDR3 is TGCAGTGCTACTCTAACTAGCACAGATACGCAGTATTTT.

This chain joins TRBV19 and TRBJ2-3, with TRBD1 identical over 7 bases. Germline V lookup: CDR1 LNHDA, CDR2 SQIVND (reference sequence). The V and J ends lost 3 bases and 4 bases, in that order; junction bases with no gene match: 4. This CDR3 region has 14 residues. CDR3 DNA sequence: TGTGCCAGTAGTATGGGACAGCACCCAGATACGCAGTATTTT. Encoded protein: CASSMGQHPDTQYF.

The rearrangement joins TRBV5-6 to TRBJ1-1, with 8 bases aligning to TRBD1. Trimming took 4 bases from V and 11 from J; bases not matched to a gene: 7. There are 12 residues in the CDR3. Per germline, CDR1 SGHDT and CDR2 YYEEEE. This chain's CDR3 is CASSNLTGDAFF. CDR3 in DNA: TGTGCCAGCAGCAACTTGACAGGGGATGCTTTCTTT. Variable domain in full (rest from reference TRBV5-6 and TRBJ1-1): DAGVTQSPTHLIKTRGQQVTLRCSPKSGHDTVSWYQQALGQGPQFIFQYYEEEERQRGNFPDRFSGHQFPNYSSELNVNALLLGDSALYLCASSNLTGDAFFGQGTRLTVV.

This sequence joins TRBV20-1 and TRBJ2-5; 9 nucleotides agree with TRBD2. V was clipped by 6 bases and J by 2 bases; unmatched bases: 7. CDR1 is DFQATT and CDR2 is SNEGSKA in the germline V gene (reference sequence). This CDR3 region has 14 residues. CDR3 protein: CSAKTAGGQETQYF. DNA of the CDR3: TGCAGTGCCAAAACAGCGGGGGGTCAAGAGACCCAGTACTTC.

The chain is built from TRBV12-3 or TRBV12-4 and TRBJ1-2; D might be TRBD1 (6 bases). Between the trimmed V and J ends, which lost 7 bases and 4 bases, there was a span of 22 bases. There are 16 residues in the CDR3. Written as DNA, the CDR3 is TGTGCCAGCACCGTGGACAGCGAAGGGTCGGGCTATGGCTACACCTTC. Amino acid sequence: CASTVDSEGSGYGYTF.

This clonotype was recorded once. The CDR3 DNA reads as TGTGCCAGCAGGCCCCGGGACGGATCATACGAGCAGTACTTC. Amino acid sequence: CASRPRDGSYEQYF. The V and J genes are TRBV12-3 or TRBV12-4 and TRBJ2-7; D may match TRBD1 or TRBD2 (5 bases each). This CDR3 is built from 14 residues. The ends were cut back, 6 bases at V and 4 bases at J, with 16 bases in the middle.

The gene calls are TRBV28 and TRBJ1-5, with TRBD1 identical over 7 bases. This CDR3 is 17 amino acids long. Germline CDR1 reads MDHEN; CDR2 reads SYDVKM. V dropped 3 bases and J dropped 2; count of bases not matched to a gene: 10. CDR3 sequence: CASSFVRWDSRNQPQHF. Written as DNA, the CDR3 is TGTGCCAGCAGTTTTGTCCGATGGGACAGTCGCAATCAGCCCCAGCATTTT.

The V and J genes are TRBV28 and TRBJ2-7; D is perhaps TRBD1 or TRBD2 (5 bases each). The ends were cut back, 3 bases at V and 0 bases at J, with 12 bases in the middle. The CDR3 totals 15 residues. Germline CDR1 reads MDHEN; CDR2 reads SYDVKM. The CDR3 DNA sequence: TGTGCCAGCAGTTTTACTGGGACCCTCTCCTACGAGCAGTACTTC. Translated: CASSFTGTLSYEQYF. Using reference TRBV28 and TRBJ2-7 for the parts outside the CDR3, the full variable domain is DVKVTQSSRYLVKRTGEKVFLECVQDMDHENMFWYRQDPGLGLRLIYFSYDVKMKEKGDIPEGYSVSREKKERFSLILESASTNQTSMYLCASSFTGTLSYEQYFGPGTRLTVT.

The chain has TRBV12-3 or TRBV12-4 and TRBJ1-2; D is ambiguous. The V gene lost 5 bases and the J gene lost 4 bases, with 8 bases spanning the gap. This CDR3 is 12 amino acids long. The CDR3 DNA reads as TGTGCCAGCAGTCCCGATAGCTATGGCTACACCTTC. Translation gives CASSPDSYGYTF.

This chain uses TRBV25-1 with TRBJ1-2; TRBD1 matches 9 bases. The CDR3 runs to 14 residues. Germline assignment: CDR1 MGHDK and CDR2 SYGVNS. The J segment lost 5 bases and the V segment lost 6 bases, leaving 7 bases of the junction unmatched. CDR3 loop: CASRRSGQGYGYTF. Written as DNA, the CDR3 is TGTGCCAGCAGACGATCGGGACAGGGATATGGCTACACCTTC.

The genes are TRBV6-4 and TRBJ2-3; the D is unclear. CDR3 length equals 15 residues. Trimming cost V 0 bases and J 0 bases, with 7 bases left between them. CDR1 is MRHNA and CDR2 is SNTAGT in the germline V gene. The DNA of the CDR3 is TGTGCCAGCAGTGACTCCCGGCGGAGCACAGATACGCAGTATTTT. Protein: CASSDSRRSTDTQYF.